The clone carrying this T cell receptor (beta chain) was detected a few times. Its matching antigen is unknown. CDR3 regions were amplified by Arm-PCR using iRepertoire HTBI primers to build TCR beta libraries. Each CDR3 protein gets one entry after TCRdb re-called the multiplex PCR reads with MiXCR. The sample holds about 430,000 distinct CDR3 sequences; approximately 15% are singletons and the top ten take approximately 7.8%. The data derive from a study of regulatory T cells in long-lasting Graves disease. CDR1 KGHDR and CDR2 SFDVKD come from the germline V gene. V was clipped by 8 bases and J by 5 bases; unmatched bases: 8. The CDR3 totals 15 residues. Time point here: newly diagnosed GD, antithyroid drugs for less than 3 months. PBMC RNA served as the TCR library source. Study outcomes and limitations: Under persistent disease, TRBV28, TRBJ1-2 and TRBJ2-5 were used preferentially.

The sample was also reused in another study, on T cells in Graves' hyperthyroidism and ophthalmopathy. That report adds: Ophthalmopathy was told apart from stable hyperthyroidism by a 13 V-J model.

The chain links TRBV24-1 to TRBJ2-1; 10 nucleotides line up with TRBD2. This TCR was recovered from a middle-aged woman with Graves disease. Specimen: peripheral blood mononuclear cells (PBMCs), collected at new diagnosis, from a patient treated with antithyroid drugs. The DNA of the CDR3 is TGTGCCACCAAGCCGACTAGCGGGCCCCACAATGAGCAGTTCTTC. Translated, it gives CATKPTSGPHNEQFF.